Below, 3 T cell receptor beta chains from the same sample are listed, as sequenced in a study of CD8 T cells in Susac syndrome. RNA totalling 0.5 to 1 ug underwent reverse transcription with random hexamers. From the immunoSEQ multiplex PCR reads, TCRdb called clonotypes with MiXCR, one entry per CDR3 protein. The sample carries about 400,000 distinct CDR3 sequences, more than 80% recorded once. The sample comprised CD8+ T cells from PBMCs. The source of these receptors is a human donor with multiple sclerosis.

This clonotype has a single count. The gene calls are TRBV6-5 and TRBJ2-7; D uncertain. From germline, CDR1 is MNHEY and CDR2 SVGAGI. The CDR3 runs 13 residues. The ends were cut back, 0 bases at V and 3 bases at J, with 6 bases in the middle. The CDR3 here is CASSYSPLYEQYF. The CDR3 DNA reads as TGTGCCAGCAGTTACTCCCCCCTCTACGAGCAGTACTTC.

The V gene is TRBV12-3 or TRBV12-4, the J gene TRBJ2-3, with a weak D call TRBD1 (6 bases). The CDR3 runs to 16 residues. The V end was cut by 5 bases, the J end by 0 bases, with 15 bases between. CDR3 DNA sequence: TGTGCCAGCAGTACCCCAGGGGACCCGAGCACAGATACGCAGTATTTT. Translated: CASSTPGDPSTDTQYF.

This chain joins TRBV6-6 and TRBJ2-7, with D maybe TRBD2 (6 bases). The CDR3 runs to 13 residues. Germline CDR1 and CDR2: MNHNY and SVGAGI (reference sequence). The ends were cut back, 7 bases at V and 0 bases at J, with 10 bases in the middle. CDR3 loop: CASTGGDSYEQYF. Here the CDR3 DNA reads TGTGCCAGCACCGGAGGGGACTCCTACGAGCAGTACTTC.